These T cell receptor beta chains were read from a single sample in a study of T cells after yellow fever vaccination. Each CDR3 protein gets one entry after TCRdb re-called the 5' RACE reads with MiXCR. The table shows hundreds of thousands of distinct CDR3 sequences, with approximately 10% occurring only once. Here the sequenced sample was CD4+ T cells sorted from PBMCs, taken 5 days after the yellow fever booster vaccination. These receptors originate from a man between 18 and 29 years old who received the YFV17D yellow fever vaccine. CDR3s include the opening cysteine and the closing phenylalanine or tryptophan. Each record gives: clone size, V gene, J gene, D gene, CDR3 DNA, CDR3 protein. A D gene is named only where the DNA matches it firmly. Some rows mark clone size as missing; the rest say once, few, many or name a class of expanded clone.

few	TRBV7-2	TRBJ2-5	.	TGTGCCAGCAGCTTGGGGACGATAGGGAAGACCCAGTACTTC	CASSLGTIGKTQYF
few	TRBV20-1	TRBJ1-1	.	TGCGCCGGGAGGGAGAACACTGAAGCTTTCTTT	CAGRENTEAFF
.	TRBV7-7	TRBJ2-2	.	TGTGCCAGCAGCCCAGACATGAACACCGGGGAGCTGTTTTTT	CASSPDMNTGELFF
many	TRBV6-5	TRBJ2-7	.	TGTGCCAGCAGTTACTCCGGGGCAGGGAGCTCCTACGAGCAGTACTTC	CASSYSGAGSSYEQYF
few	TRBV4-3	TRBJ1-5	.	TGCGCCAGCAGCCAAGAGGTGAGCAATCAGCCCCAGCATTTT	CASSQEVSNQPQHF
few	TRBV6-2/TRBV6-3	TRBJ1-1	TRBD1	TGTGCCAGCAGCCTACTCTGGGGACAGCTAAACACTGAAGCTTTCTTT	CASSLLWGQLNTEAFF
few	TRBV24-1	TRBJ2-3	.	TGTGCCACCAGTGACCGTCGGGGGAGCCCCACAGATACGCAGTATTTT	CATSDRRGSPTDTQYF
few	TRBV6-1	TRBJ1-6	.	TGTGCCAGCAGTGAAGGGCAGAAGGTTTCACCCCTCCACTTT	CASSEGQKVSPLHF
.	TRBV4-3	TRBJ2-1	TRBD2	TGCGCCAGCAGCCAAGATCTTCAGCGGGGGGGCCGGGAGCAGTTCTTC	CASSQDLQRGGREQFF
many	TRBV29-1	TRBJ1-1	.	TGCAGCGGTCGGAGGGCGGCTGAAGCTTTCTTT	CSGRRAAEAFF
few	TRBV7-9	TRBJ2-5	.	TGTGCCAGCAGCCAAATTGAGACCCAGTACTTC	CASSQIETQYF
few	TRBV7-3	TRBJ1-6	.	TGTGCCAGCAGCGCGGGGACGGGGTCGGATTCACCCCTCCACTTT	CASSAGTGSDSPLHF
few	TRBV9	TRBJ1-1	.	TGTGCCAGCAGCGTACGCCCTGATTGGGCCACTGAAGCTTTCTTT	CASSVRPDWATEAFF
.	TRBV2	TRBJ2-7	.	TGTGCCAGCAGTCCCCGGGGGGCCTCCTACGAGCAGTACTTC	CASSPRGASYEQYF
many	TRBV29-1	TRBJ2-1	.	TGCAGCGGTGGGGGGTTCAATGAGCAGTTCTTC	CSGGGFNEQFF
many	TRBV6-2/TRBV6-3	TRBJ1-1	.	TGTGCCAGCAGTCGACCCCCGAACACTGAAGCTTTCTTT	CASSRPPNTEAFF
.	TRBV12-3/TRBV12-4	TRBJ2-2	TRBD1	TGTGCCAGTCGAGGTGGGACAGGGGGATATTACACCGGGGAGCTGTTTTTT	CASRGGTGGYYTGELFF
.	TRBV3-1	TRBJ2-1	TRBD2	TGTGCCAGCAGCCAAGTAGGGCTAGCGGGGCGTAATGAGCAGTTCTTC	CASSQVGLAGRNEQFF
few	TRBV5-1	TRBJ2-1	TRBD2	TGCGCCAGCAGCCCCACCCGCGGGCGGGGGAGCTACAATGAGCAGTTCTTC	CASSPTRGRGSYNEQFF
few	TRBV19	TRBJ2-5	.	TGTGCCAGTAGTCCAGGGATGGGTGAGACCCAGTACTTC	CASSPGMGETQYF
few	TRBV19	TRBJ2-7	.	TGTGCCAGTAGTATATTGGCGGGGCTACCCGACCGCTCCTACGAGCAGTACTTC	CASSILAGLPDRSYEQYF
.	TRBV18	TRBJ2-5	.	TGTGCCAGCTCGTCGAATGGGCGAGAGACCCAGTACTTC	CASSSNGRETQYF
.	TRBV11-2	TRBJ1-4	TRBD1	TGTGCCAGCAGCGGACAGGACAGGGGGCGGGAAAAACTGTTTTTT	CASSGQDRGREKLFF
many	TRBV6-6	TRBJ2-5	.	TGTGCCAGCAGTTACCCGGGAGAGACCCAGTACTTC	CASSYPGETQYF
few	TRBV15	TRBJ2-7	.	TGTGCCACCAGCAGAGATTTGGAGGTCGTTGGCGAGCAGTACTTC	CATSRDLEVVGEQYF
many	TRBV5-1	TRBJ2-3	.	TGCGCCAGCAGCTTGGGAGGGAACACAGATACGCAGTATTTT	CASSLGGNTDTQYF
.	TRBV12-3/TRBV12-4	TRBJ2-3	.	TGTGCCAGCAGTTTATCCGGGGGACTCACAGATACGCAGTATTTT	CASSLSGGLTDTQYF
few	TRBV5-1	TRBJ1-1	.	TGCGCCAGCAGCTTGTTCAACCCGAACACTGAAGCTTTCTTT	CASSLFNPNTEAFF
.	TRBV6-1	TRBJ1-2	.	TGTGCCAGCGGGACACTCCAAGGGTCCCGGAATGGCTATGGCTACACCTTC	CASGTLQGSRNGYGYTF
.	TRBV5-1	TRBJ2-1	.	TGCGCCAGCAGCTATGGAGCGGAATTAGAGCAGTTCTTC	CASSYGAELEQFF
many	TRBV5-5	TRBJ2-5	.	TGTGCCAGCAGCTTAGCGGTTCTTCAAGAGACCCAGTACTTC	CASSLAVLQETQYF
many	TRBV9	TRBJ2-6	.	TGTGCCAGCAGCGTAGGGCCCCGGGGCTCTGGGGCCAACGTCCTGACTTTC	CASSVGPRGSGANVLTF